Below, 26 T cell receptor beta chains from the same sample are listed, as sequenced in a study of T-cell memory formation after mild COVID-19. TCRdb ran MiXCR on the 5' RACE reads and lists one entry per CDR3 protein. This sample has 110,000 to 150,000 distinct CDR3 sequences, with approximately 26% found just once. The specimen sequenced was PBMCs or a T cell subset sorted from them (not recorded which). These receptors came from an adult woman who had mild COVID-19 (a few samples of this study predate the infection). Cell type and time point are not known.

The CDR3 bases are TGTGCCAGCAGTTTAGAGGGACTAGCGGGAGACGAGCAGTACTTC. It is translated as CASSLEGLAGDEQYF. The chain has TRBV12-3 or TRBV12-4 and TRBJ2-7; 14 bases agree with TRBD2. V shed 1 base, J shed 5 bases, and the junction held 1 base outside the gene matches. The CDR3 consists of 15 residues.

This clonotype appeared many times. The chain combines TRBV7-9 with TRBJ2-5; D unresolved. Germline V lookup: CDR1 SEHNR, CDR2 FQNEAQ (reference sequence). The V gene lost 0 bases and the J gene lost 2 bases, with 4 bases spanning the gap. There are 13 residues in the CDR3. DNA of the CDR3: TGTGCCAGCAGCTTAGCAGCGCAAGAGACCCAGTACTTC. Translating gives CASSLAAQETQYF.

This clonotype came up once. The rearrangement joins TRBV4-1 to TRBJ1-1; TRBD1 matches at 11 bases. Trimming at V came to 1 base and at J to 10 bases, leaving 11 bases not matched to a gene. The germline CDR1 and CDR2 sequences are MGHRA and YSYEKL. CDR3 size: 16 residues. CDR3 in DNA: TGCGCCAGCAGCCAAGGGGACGTGGACAGGGGGCTTGGAGCTTTCTTT. Translation: CASSQGDVDRGLGAFF.

The sample holds a few counts of this clonotype. The V gene is TRBV7-2, the J gene TRBJ2-7; 8 bases line up with TRBD1. The CDR3 has 13 amino acids. Germline V gene data show CDR1 as SGHTA and CDR2 as FQGNSA. V shed 5 bases, J shed 7 bases, and the junction held 7 bases outside the gene matches. CDR3 region: CASSPKTGEEQYF. CDR3 nucleotide sequence: TGTGCCAGCAGCCCGAAGACAGGGGAAGAGCAGTACTTC.

This clonotype was seen a handful of times. J is TRBJ2-7 and V is TRBV6-2 or TRBV6-3; tentatively, D is TRBD2 (6 bases). V lost 5 bases and J 6 bases, leaving 20 bases between the germline ends. Germline V gene lookup returns CDR1 MNHEY and CDR2 SVGEGT. The CDR3 totals 15 residues. The CDR3 bases are TGTGCCAGCAGTGTTTCGCGGGATACGAGGGTCGAGCAGTACTTC. It encodes CASSVSRDTRVEQYF.

The rearrangement uses TRBV7-8 and TRBJ1-1; the D gene is possibly TRBD1 (5 bases). This CDR3 contains 14 residues. Germline V gene data show CDR1 as SGHVS and CDR2 as FQNEAQ. Trimming pared 4 bases from V and 5 bases from J, leaving 14 bases between. CDR3 in amino acids: CASSSWGTGTEAFF. Here the CDR3 DNA reads TGTGCCAGCAGCTCCTGGGGGACCGGGACTGAAGCTTTCTTT.

This clonotype was recorded a few times. The CDR3 region has the DNA TGTGCCAGCAGTTACTTATCATCTAGCGGGAGCTACGAGCAGTACTTC. This gives the protein CASSYLSSSGSYEQYF. The chain is built from TRBV6-5 and TRBJ2-7; TRBD2 aligns across 10 bases. Trimming took 1 base from V and 3 from J; bases not matched to a gene: 6. This CDR3 is built from 16 residues. Germline V CDR1 and CDR2: MNHEY, SVGAGI.

The V gene is TRBV27, the J gene TRBJ2-2, with D perhaps TRBD2 (5 bases). The CDR3 totals 17 residues. Germline lookup yields CDR1 MNHEY and CDR2 SMNVEV (reference sequence). Trimming took 1 base from V and 3 from J, leaving 15 bases between them. CDR3 in DNA: TGTGCCAGCAGTTTATTATCGGGAACACCCGACACCGGGGAGCTGTTTTTT. This gives the protein CASSLLSGTPDTGELFF.

CDR3 residues: CATSGRGFDGYTF. CDR3 DNA: TGTGCCACCAGTGGCAGGGGCTTTGACGGCTACACCTTC. The chain is built from TRBV24-1 and TRBJ1-2, with D perhaps matching TRBD1 (6 bases). This CDR3 has 13 residues. Germline CDR1 reads KGHDR; CDR2 reads SFDVKD. Trimming stripped 5 bases from V and 8 bases from J, with 14 bases between.

Only a few counts were recorded for this clonotype. The rearrangement links TRBV3-1 to TRBJ2-7; tentatively, D is TRBD1 (7 bases). The CDR3 consists of 16 residues. Deletions cut 4 bases from V and 4 bases from J, with 20 bases between. Germline V gene lookup returns CDR1 LGHDT and CDR2 YNNKEL (reference sequence). The CDR3 sequence: CASSPTRAGGYYEQYF. The CDR3 DNA reads as TGTGCCAGCAGCCCCACCCGGGCAGGGGGGTATTACGAGCAGTACTTC.

The chain uses TRBV7-6 and TRBJ1-2; 8 bases agree with TRBD1. Germline CDR1 reads SGHVS; CDR2 reads FNYEAQ. With 5 bases clipped from V and 2 bases from J, the junction kept 10 bases outside the gene matches. There are 16 residues in the CDR3. This CDR3 reads CASSPRTGRDNYGYTF. CDR3 DNA sequence: TGTGCCAGCAGCCCCAGGACAGGGCGGGACAACTATGGCTACACCTTC.

V gene TRBV27 combines with J gene TRBJ1-1; the D gene is possibly TRBD1 (5 bases). CDR1 and CDR2 (germline): MNHEY, SMNVEV (reference sequence). CDR3 size: 13 residues. The ends were cut back, 7 bases at V and 3 bases at J, with 12 bases in the middle. The CDR3 DNA sequence: TGTGCCAGCACCACAGAAGGGGACACTGAAGCTTTCTTT. This gives the protein CASTTEGDTEAFF.

The rearrangement links TRBV6-5 to TRBJ2-1, with a tentative D call TRBD1 (5 bases). This CDR3 contains 14 residues. The V end lost 2 bases, the J end lost 4 bases, and 9 bases lay between the germline ends. In germline, CDR1 is MNHEY, CDR2 SVGAGI. The CDR3 DNA sequence: TGTGCCAGCAGTTACGGGCAGGGATACAATGAGCAGTTCTTC. As protein: CASSYGQGYNEQFF.

A few counts support this clonotype. The chain combines TRBV4-3 with TRBJ2-7, with D uncertain. The V gene lost 0 bases and the J gene lost 0 bases, with 12 bases spanning the gap. Per germline, CDR1 LGHNA and CDR2 YSLEER. CDR3 length: 16 residues. CDR3 nucleotide sequence: TGCGCCAGCAGCCAAGAATCGAGCGCGAGCTCCTACGAGCAGTACTTC. It encodes CASSQESSASSYEQYF.

This clonotype was picked up a small number of times. The chain joins TRBV5-1 to TRBJ2-2, with a tentative D call TRBD1 (6 bases). The germline CDR1 and CDR2 sequences are SGHRS and YFSETQ. The CDR3 covers 15 residues. V lost 4 bases and J 5 bases, leaving 15 bases between the germline ends. The CDR3 nucleotides are TGCGCCAGCAGCCGTTACTTCCAGGGGACCGGGGAGCTGTTTTTT. Encoded protein: CASSRYFQGTGELFF.

The chain carries TRBV5-6 and TRBJ1-1, with a weak D call TRBD1 (5 bases). V was pared by 2 bases and J by 0 bases, with 8 bases between. The CDR3 runs to 14 residues. Germline V CDR1 and CDR2: SGHDT, YYEEEE. The CDR3 sequence is CASSFLTVNTEAFF. CDR3 nucleotides: TGTGCCAGCAGCTTCCTGACAGTGAACACTGAAGCTTTCTTT.

This clonotype has only a few counts. V is TRBV11-2 and J is TRBJ2-3; 10 nucleotides line up with TRBD2. J was trimmed by 5 bases and V by 2 bases; bases with no gene match: 10. Per the germline V gene, CDR1 is SGHAT and CDR2 is FQNNGV. The CDR3 is 17 residues long. The chain's CDR3 is CASSLWPSSGGIDTQYF. The CDR3 DNA reads as TGTGCCAGCAGCTTATGGCCGTCTAGCGGGGGTATAGATACGCAGTATTTT.

This clonotype is a singleton in its sample. The V call is TRBV3-1, the J call TRBJ2-7, with TRBD1 identical over 7 bases. V shed 3 bases and J 2 bases; nucleotides not matched to a gene: 4. CDR1 and CDR2 (germline): LGHDT, YNNKEL (reference sequence). CDR3 length: 14 residues. The CDR3 is CASSQRQGAYEQYF. The CDR3 nucleotides read TGTGCCAGCAGCCAGCGACAGGGAGCCTACGAGCAGTACTTC.

V usage is TRBV7-9 and J usage is TRBJ1-1; 8 bases are a match to TRBD1. Trimming took 4 bases from V and 3 from J; bases not matched to a gene: 10. CDR3 length equals 16 residues. CDR1 and CDR2 (germline): SEHNR, FQNEAQ (reference sequence). The CDR3 nucleotides read TGTGCCAGCAGCTCTTCGCCGGGACAGGTGCACACTGAAGCTTTCTTT. Its translation is CASSSSPGQVHTEAFF.

This clonotype was recorded a few times. This chain joins TRBV12-3 or TRBV12-4 and TRBJ2-7; D gene ambiguous. V was shortened by 6 bases and J by 5 bases, with 23 bases between the two germline ends. This CDR3 has 16 residues. The CDR3 DNA follows: TGTGCCAGCAGCCCCTCCGATCGAGAGATCAAGAACGAGCAGTACTTC. This translates into CASSPSDREIKNEQYF.

This clonotype was seen a handful of times. The chain uses TRBV7-2 and TRBJ2-3; 7 positions match TRBD2. Germline trimming cut 3 bases from V and 1 base from J; bases unmatched to any gene: 4. This CDR3 contains 15 residues. Germline V gene lookup returns CDR1 SGHTA and CDR2 FQGNSA. The CDR3 DNA reads as TGTGCCAGCAGCTTCGCCCTAGCGGGCACAGATACGCAGTATTTT. Residues: CASSFALAGTDTQYF.

The rearrangement joins TRBV7-9 to TRBJ2-1; 13 bases are a match to TRBD2. CDR1 is SEHNR, CDR2 FQNEAQ, per germline (reference sequence). This CDR3 comprises 14 residues. Trimming cost V 5 bases and J 9 bases; bases outside gene matches: 4. CDR3 sequence (DNA): TGTGCCAGCAGCCAGGGACTAGCGGGATCTGAGCAGTTCTTC. Amino acids: CASSQGLAGSEQFF.

This sequence joins TRBV5-1 and TRBJ2-1; TRBD1 agrees at 8 bases. Germline V gene lookup returns CDR1 SGHRS and CDR2 YFSETQ. The CDR3 runs 16 residues. V lost 0 bases to trimming and J lost 7 bases; unmatched junction nucleotides: 9. This CDR3 reads CASSLVPGGSWNEQFF. The CDR3 DNA is TGCGCCAGCAGCTTGGTACCAGGGGGCTCCTGGAATGAGCAGTTCTTC.

This clonotype appeared a few times. The chain uses TRBV6-5 and TRBJ1-1, with 7 nucleotides matching TRBD1. The V gene end was trimmed by 3 bases and the J gene end by 4 bases; junction bases not matched to a gene: 5. This CDR3 contains 14 residues. CDR1 is MNHEY, CDR2 SVGAGI, per germline. The CDR3 loop is CASSYEGAGTEAFF. CDR3 sequence (DNA): TGTGCCAGCAGTTATGAGGGGGCAGGCACTGAAGCTTTCTTT.

The chain uses TRBV30 and TRBJ2-7; D is ambiguous. V was clipped by 0 bases and J by 6 bases, with 12 bases between them. The CDR3 totals 13 residues. Germline values: CDR1 GTSNPN, CDR2 SVGIG (reference sequence). The CDR3 bases are TGTGCCTGGAGTGTTGGCTTGTTGGGCGAGCAGTACTTC. Encoded protein: CAWSVGLLGEQYF. Complete variable domain (other parts from reference TRBV30 and TRBJ2-7): SQTIHQWPATLVQPVGSPLSLECTVEGTSNPNLYWYRQAAGRGLQLLFYSVGIGQISSEVPQNLSASRPQDRQFILSSKKLLLSDSGFYLCAWSVGLLGEQYFGPGTRLTVT.

This clonotype has just a few counts. V and J are TRBV6-6 and TRBJ1-3, with D perhaps matching TRBD1 (5 bases). Trimming removed 0 bases at V and 0 bases at J, with 9 bases between. The germline V gene has CDR1 MNHNY and CDR2 SVGAGI (reference sequence). CDR3 length: 16 residues. The CDR3 nucleotides read TGTGCCAGCAGTTACTCCAGGGTGAGCTCTGGAAACACCATATATTTT. The encoded protein is CASSYSRVSSGNTIYF.